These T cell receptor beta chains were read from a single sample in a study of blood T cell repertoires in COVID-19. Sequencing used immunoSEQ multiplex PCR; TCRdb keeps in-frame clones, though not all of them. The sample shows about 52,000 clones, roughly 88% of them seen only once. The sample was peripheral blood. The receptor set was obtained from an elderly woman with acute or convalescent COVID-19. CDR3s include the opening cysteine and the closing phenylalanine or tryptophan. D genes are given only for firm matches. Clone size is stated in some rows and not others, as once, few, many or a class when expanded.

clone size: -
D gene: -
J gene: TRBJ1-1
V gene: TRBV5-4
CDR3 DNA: TGTGCCAGCAGCTTGGGGAGCGGATTAAGCATGAACACTGAAGCTTTCTTT
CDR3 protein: CASSLGSGLSMNTEAFF

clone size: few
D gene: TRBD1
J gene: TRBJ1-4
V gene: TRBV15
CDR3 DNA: TGTGCCACCAGCAACCGGGACAGGGGTTTTGAAAAACTGTTTTTT
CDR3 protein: CATSNRDRGFEKLFF

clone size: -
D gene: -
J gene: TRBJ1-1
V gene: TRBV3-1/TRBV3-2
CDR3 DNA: TGTGCCAGCAGCCAGGGGGGGACGAAGGCTTTCTTT
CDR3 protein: CASSQGGTKAFF

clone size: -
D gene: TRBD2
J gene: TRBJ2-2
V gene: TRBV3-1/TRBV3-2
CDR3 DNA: TGTGCCAGCAGAGGGACTAGCGGGAGTACCGGGGAGCTGTTTTTT
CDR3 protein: CASRGTSGSTGELFF

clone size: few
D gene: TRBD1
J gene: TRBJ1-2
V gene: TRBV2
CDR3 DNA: TGTGCCAGCAGTGAACTCCGACGACAGGGTGCTGGCTACACCTTC
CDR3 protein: CASSELRRQGAGYTF

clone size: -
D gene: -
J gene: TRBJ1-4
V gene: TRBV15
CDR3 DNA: TGTGCCACCAGCAGAGATCAGGGCGGCGAAAAACTGTTTTTT
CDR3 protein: CATSRDQGGEKLFF

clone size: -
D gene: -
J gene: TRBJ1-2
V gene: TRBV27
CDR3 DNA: TGTGCCAGCAGTTTAAGTGTGGGGGAGGGTTATGGCTACACCTTC
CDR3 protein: CASSLSVGEGYGYTF

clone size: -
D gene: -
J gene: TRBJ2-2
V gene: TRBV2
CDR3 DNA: TGTGCCAGCAGTGGTTCCTCCCGGGACAATCGTATCGGGGAGCTGTTTTTT
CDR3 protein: CASSGSSRDNRIGELFF

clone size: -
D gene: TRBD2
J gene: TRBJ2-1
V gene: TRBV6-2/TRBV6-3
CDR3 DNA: TGTGCCAGCAGTTACCTAGCGGAACAGTACAATGAGCAGTTCTTC
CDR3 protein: CASSYLAEQYNEQFF

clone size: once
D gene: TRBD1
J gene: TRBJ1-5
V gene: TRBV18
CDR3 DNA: TGTGCCAGCTCACAACTGGGACAGACGGGCAATCAGCCCCAGCATTTT
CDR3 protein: CASSQLGQTGNQPQHF

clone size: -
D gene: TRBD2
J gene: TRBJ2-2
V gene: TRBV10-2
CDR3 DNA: TGCGCCAGCAGGGGGCTAGCGGGACCCACCGGGGAGCTGTTTTTT
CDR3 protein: CASRGLAGPTGELFF

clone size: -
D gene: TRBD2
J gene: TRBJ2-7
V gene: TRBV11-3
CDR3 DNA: TGTGCCAGCAGCACCTCACTAGCGGCGTCCTACGAGCAGTACTTC
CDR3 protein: CASSTSLAASYEQYF

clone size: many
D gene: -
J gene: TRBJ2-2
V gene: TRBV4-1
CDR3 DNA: TGCGCCAGCAGCCAAGAATCCACGAACACCGGGGAGCTGTTTTTT
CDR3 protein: CASSQESTNTGELFF

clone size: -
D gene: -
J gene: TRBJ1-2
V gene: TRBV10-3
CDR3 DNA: TGTGCCATCAGTGACACGGAGGTTGGGTATGGCTACACCTTC
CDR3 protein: CAISDTEVGYGYTF

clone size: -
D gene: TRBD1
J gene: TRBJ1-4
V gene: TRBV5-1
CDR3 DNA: TGCGCCAGCAGCGTTACAGGGGGAAGTAATGAAAAACTGTTTTTT
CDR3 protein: CASSVTGGSNEKLFF

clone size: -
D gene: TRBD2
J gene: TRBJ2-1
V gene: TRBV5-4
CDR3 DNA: TGTGCCAGCAGCCTGGGACTAGCGGGACTAAGCTCCTACAATGAGCAGTTCTTC
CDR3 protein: CASSLGLAGLSSYNEQFF

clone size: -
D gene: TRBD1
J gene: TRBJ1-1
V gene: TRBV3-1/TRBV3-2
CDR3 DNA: TGTGCCAGCAGCCAGGCCGGGACAGGGTGGGTCGGCACTGAAGCTTTCTTT
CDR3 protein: CASSQAGTGWVGTEAFF

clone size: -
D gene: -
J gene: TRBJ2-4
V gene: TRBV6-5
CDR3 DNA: TGTGCCAGCAGCGCCTTCGACAGGATCGGAAACATTCAGTACTTC
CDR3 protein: CASSAFDRIGNIQYF

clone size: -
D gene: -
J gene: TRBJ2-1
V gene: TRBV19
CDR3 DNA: TGTGCCAGTAGTATCGGAGCGGCGGGCGAGCAGTTCTTC
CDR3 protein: CASSIGAAGEQFF

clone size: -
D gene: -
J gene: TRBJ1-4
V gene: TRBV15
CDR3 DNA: TGTGCCACCTCGGAGGGAACGGAGGAAAAACTGTTTTTT
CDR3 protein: CATSEGTEEKLFF

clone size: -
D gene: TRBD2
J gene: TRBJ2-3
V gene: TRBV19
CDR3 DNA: TGTGCCAGTAGACTAGCGGGAGTTCCAGATACGCAGTATTTT
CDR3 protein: CASRLAGVPDTQYF

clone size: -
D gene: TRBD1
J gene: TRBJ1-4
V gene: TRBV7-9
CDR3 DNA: TGTGCCAGCAGCCCGGGACAGGGTAATGAAAAACTGTTTTTT
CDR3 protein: CASSPGQGNEKLFF

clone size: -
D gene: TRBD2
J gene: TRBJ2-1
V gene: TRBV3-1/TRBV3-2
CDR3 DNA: TGTGCCAGCAGCAATCCGGGACTAGCGGGGGGCTGGCAGTTCTTC
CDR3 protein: CASSNPGLAGGWQFF

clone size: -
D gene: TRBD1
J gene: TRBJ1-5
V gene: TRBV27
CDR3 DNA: TGTGCCAGCAGTTCCAACAACCCGGGACAGGGGATTTTTCAAAATCAGCCCCAGCATTTT
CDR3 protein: CASSSNNPGQGIFQNQPQHF

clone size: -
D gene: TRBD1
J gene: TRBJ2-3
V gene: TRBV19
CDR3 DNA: TGTGCCAGTAGTACCCGATCACGGACAGGGTATGGAGATACGCAGTATTTT
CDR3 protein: CASSTRSRTGYGDTQYF

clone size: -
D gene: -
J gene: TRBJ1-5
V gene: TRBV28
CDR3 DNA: TGTGCCAGCAGTTCCGTCGACAGAAATCAGCCCCAGCATTTT
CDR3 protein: CASSSVDRNQPQHF

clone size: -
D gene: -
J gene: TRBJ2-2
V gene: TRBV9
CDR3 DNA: TGTGCCAGCAGCGTAGGAATAGGAGGACCCCACACCGGGGAGCTGTTTTTT
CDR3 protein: CASSVGIGGPHTGELFF

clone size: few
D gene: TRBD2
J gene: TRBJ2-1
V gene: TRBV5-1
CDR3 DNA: TGCGCCAGCAGCTTGGGAGGGACTAGCGGGACGGATGAGCAGTTCTTC
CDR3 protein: CASSLGGTSGTDEQFF

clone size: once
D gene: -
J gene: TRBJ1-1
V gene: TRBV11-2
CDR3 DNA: TGTGCCAGCAGCTTAGGCCTAACGGGTAACACTGAAGCTTTCTTT
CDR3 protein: CASSLGLTGNTEAFF

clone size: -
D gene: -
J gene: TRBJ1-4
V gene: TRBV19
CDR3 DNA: TGTGCCAGCAGCCCCACTGAGCTCGGTAGGCGGGAAAAACTGTTTTTT
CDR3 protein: CASSPTELGRREKLFF

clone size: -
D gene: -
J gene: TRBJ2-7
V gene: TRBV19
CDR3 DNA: TGTGCCAGTAGTAAACAGGGATACGAGCAGTACTTC
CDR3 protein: CASSKQGYEQYF

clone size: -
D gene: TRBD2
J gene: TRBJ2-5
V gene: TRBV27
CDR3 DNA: TGTGCCAGCAGTTTACTGGCGGGAGTACAAGAGACCCAGTACTTC
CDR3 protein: CASSLLAGVQETQYF

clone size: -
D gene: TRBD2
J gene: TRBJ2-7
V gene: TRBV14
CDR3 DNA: TGTGCCAGCAGCCTCGTGGGGACTAGCGGGGGGGCCAGGGAGCAGTACTTC
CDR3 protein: CASSLVGTSGGAREQYF

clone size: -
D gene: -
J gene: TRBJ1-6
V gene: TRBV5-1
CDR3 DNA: TGCGCCAGCAGCTTGGCGGGTAATAATTCACCCCTCCACTTT
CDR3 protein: CASSLAGNNSPLHF

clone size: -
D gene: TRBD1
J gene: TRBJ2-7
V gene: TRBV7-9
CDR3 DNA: TGTGCCAGCAGCTTTGGGACAGGGAAATACGAGCAGTACTTC
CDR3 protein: CASSFGTGKYEQYF

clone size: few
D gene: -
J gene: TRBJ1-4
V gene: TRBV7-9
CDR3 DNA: TGTGCCAGCACCCCAGAAAAACTGTTTTTT
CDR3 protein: CASTPEKLFF

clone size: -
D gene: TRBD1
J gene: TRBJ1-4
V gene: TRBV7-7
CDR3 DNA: TGTGCTAGCAGCCCAGGGACAGGGGCCAGTGAAAAACTGTTTTTT
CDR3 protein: CASSPGTGASEKLFF

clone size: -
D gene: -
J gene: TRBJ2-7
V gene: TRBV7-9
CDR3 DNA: TGTGCCAGCAGCTTAGATGCGGGCTACGAGCAGTACTTC
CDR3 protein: CASSLDAGYEQYF

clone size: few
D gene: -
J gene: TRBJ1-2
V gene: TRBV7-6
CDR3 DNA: TGTGCCAGCAGCTTAGTGGCAGTTCAGTCTAACGGGGACTATGGCTACACCTTC
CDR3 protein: CASSLVAVQSNGDYGYTF

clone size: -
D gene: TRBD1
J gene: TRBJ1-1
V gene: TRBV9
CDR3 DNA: TGTGCCAGCAGCGTAGTGGACAGGGCAAACACTGAAGCTTTCTTT
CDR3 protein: CASSVVDRANTEAFF

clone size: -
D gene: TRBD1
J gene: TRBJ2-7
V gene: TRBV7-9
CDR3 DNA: TGTGCCAGCAGCCTGGCCGGGACAGGCGGCTACGAGCAGTACTTC
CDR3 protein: CASSLAGTGGYEQYF

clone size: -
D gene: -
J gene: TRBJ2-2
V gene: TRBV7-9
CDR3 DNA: TGTGCCAGCAGCTTAGCGCTTCGGGGGTTGAACACCGGGGAGCTGTTTTTT
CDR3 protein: CASSLALRGLNTGELFF

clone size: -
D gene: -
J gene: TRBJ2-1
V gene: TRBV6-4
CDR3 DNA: TGTGCCAGCAGTGACCCCCGAGCTAGTGGATACAATGAGCAGTTCTTC
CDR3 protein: CASSDPRASGYNEQFF